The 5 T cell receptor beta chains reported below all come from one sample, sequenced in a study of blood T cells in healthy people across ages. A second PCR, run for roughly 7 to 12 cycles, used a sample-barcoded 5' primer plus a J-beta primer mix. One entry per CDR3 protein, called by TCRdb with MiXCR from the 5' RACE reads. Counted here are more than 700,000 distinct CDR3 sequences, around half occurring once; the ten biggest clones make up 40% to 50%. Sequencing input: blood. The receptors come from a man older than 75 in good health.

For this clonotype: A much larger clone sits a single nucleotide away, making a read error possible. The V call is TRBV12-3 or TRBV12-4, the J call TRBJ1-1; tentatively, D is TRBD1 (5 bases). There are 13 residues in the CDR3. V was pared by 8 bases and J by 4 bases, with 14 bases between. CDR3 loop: CASPRRGTTEAFF. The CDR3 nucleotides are TGTGCCAGCCCTAGGAGGGGAACCACTGAAGCTTTCTTT.

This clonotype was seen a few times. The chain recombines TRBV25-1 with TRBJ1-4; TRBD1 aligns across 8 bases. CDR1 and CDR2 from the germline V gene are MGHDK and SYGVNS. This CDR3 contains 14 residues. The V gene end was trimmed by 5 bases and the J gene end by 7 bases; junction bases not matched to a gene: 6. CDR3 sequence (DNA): TGTGCCAGCAGTAGACAGGGGCTCGGTGAAAAACTGTTTTTT. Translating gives CASSRQGLGEKLFF.

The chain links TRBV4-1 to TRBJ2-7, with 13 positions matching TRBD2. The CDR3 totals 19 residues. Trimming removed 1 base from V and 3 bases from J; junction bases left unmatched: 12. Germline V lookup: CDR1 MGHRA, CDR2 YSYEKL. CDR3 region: CASSQGARLGTSGIYEQYF. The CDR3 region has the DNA TGCGCCAGCAGCCAAGGGGCCAGGTTGGGGACTAGCGGGATCTACGAGCAGTACTTC.

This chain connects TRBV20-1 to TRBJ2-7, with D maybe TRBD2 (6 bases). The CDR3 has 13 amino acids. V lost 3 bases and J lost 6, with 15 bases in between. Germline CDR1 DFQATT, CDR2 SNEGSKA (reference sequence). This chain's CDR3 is CSARLAVEGEQYF. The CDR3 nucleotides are TGCAGTGCTAGGCTAGCAGTGGAGGGCGAGCAGTACTTC.

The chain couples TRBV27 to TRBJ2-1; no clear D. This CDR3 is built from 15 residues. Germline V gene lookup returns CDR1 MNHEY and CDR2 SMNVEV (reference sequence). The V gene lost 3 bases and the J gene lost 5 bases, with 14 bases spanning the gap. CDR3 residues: CASSFSPLRDNEQFF. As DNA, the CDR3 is TGTGCCAGCAGTTTCTCCCCGCTTAGGGACAATGAGCAGTTCTTC.